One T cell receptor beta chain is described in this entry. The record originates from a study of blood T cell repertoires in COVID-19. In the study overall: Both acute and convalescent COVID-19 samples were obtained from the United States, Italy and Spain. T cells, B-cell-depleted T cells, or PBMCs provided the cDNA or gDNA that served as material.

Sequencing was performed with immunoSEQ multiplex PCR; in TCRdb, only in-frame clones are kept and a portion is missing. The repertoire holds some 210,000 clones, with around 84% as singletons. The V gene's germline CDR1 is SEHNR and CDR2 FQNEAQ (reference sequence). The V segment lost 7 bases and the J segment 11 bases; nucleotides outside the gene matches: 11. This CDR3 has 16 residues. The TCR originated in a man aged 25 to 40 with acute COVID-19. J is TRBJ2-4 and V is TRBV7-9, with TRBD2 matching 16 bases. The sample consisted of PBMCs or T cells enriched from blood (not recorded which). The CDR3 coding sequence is TGTGCCAGCACCTCCGGGACTAGCGGGGGGGCCGGGGTTCAGTACTTC. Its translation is CASTSGTSGGAGVQYF.